Listed below are T cell receptor beta chains from one sample, sequenced in a study of T cell responses to AZD1222 COVID-19 vaccine. Some clones are missing from TCRdb's copy, which holds only in-frame ones; the method was immunoSEQ multiplex PCR. The repertoire holds about 160,000 clones, with 80% to 90% as singletons. Sequences were derived from peripheral blood, sampled on day 0 of AZD1222 vaccination. These receptor sequences come from an adult in good health. The CDR3 runs from the conserved cysteine through the conserved F or W. A D gene is named only where the DNA matches it firmly. Clone sizes are given selectively: once, few, many, or a class where the clone is expanded.

v_call: TRBV18; d_call: -; clone_size: -; j_call: TRBJ2-3; cdr3_length: 14; cdr3_nt: TGTGCCAGCTCACCCGTGGGAAACACAGATACGCAGTATTTT; cdr3_aa: CASSPVGNTDTQYF
v_call: TRBV19; d_call: -; clone_size: -; j_call: TRBJ2-7; cdr3_length: 16; cdr3_nt: TGTGCCAGTAGGCCCCGGCAGACTGTTACCCCTTACGAGCAGTACTTC; cdr3_aa: CASRPRQTVTPYEQYF
v_call: TRBV2; d_call: TRBD2; clone_size: -; j_call: TRBJ2-1; cdr3_length: 16; cdr3_nt: TGTGCCAGCAGAGCGGGTCACAGCGGGGGGTACAATGAGCAGTTCTTC; cdr3_aa: CASRAGHSGGYNEQFF
v_call: TRBV5-6; d_call: -; clone_size: -; j_call: TRBJ2-2; cdr3_length: 15; cdr3_nt: TGTGCCAGCAGCCGAGGGCTAAAAAACACCGGGGAGCTGTTTTTT; cdr3_aa: CASSRGLKNTGELFF
v_call: TRBV5-4; d_call: -; clone_size: -; j_call: TRBJ2-3; cdr3_length: 15; cdr3_nt: TGTGCCAGCAGCTTCCTAGGGACGCAGACAGATACGCAGTATTTT; cdr3_aa: CASSFLGTQTDTQYF
v_call: TRBV7-5; d_call: -; clone_size: -; j_call: TRBJ2-1; cdr3_length: 15; cdr3_nt: TGTGCCAGAAGCTTTCAGGGTAATAGCGACAATGAGCAGTTCTTC; cdr3_aa: CARSFQGNSDNEQFF
v_call: TRBV2; d_call: -; clone_size: -; j_call: TRBJ2-2; cdr3_length: 14; cdr3_nt: TGTGCCAGCAGTGCCCAGAGATACACCGGGGAGCTGTTTTTT; cdr3_aa: CASSAQRYTGELFF
v_call: TRBV3-1/TRBV3-2; d_call: -; clone_size: -; j_call: TRBJ2-3; cdr3_length: 12; cdr3_nt: TGTGCCAGCAGCCAAGATAAACGGGCGCAGTATTTT; cdr3_aa: CASSQDKRAQYF
v_call: TRBV7-2; d_call: TRBD1; clone_size: -; j_call: TRBJ2-7; cdr3_length: 15; cdr3_nt: TGTGCCAGCAGCTTTACAGGGGTGAGCTCCTACGAGCAGTACTTC; cdr3_aa: CASSFTGVSSYEQYF
v_call: TRBV28; d_call: TRBD1; clone_size: -; j_call: TRBJ2-5; cdr3_length: 13; cdr3_nt: TGTGCCAGCAGTACAGGGGTCCAAGAGGCCCAGTACTTC; cdr3_aa: CASSTGVQEAQYF
v_call: TRBV12-3/TRBV12-4; d_call: -; clone_size: -; j_call: TRBJ2-3; cdr3_length: 13; cdr3_nt: TGTGCCAGCAGGCGTGGAAACACAGATACGCAGTATTTT; cdr3_aa: CASRRGNTDTQYF
v_call: TRBV5-4; d_call: -; clone_size: -; j_call: TRBJ1-3; cdr3_length: 15; cdr3_nt: TGTGCCAGCAGCCCGGGCGGGGTGGCTGGAAACACCATATATTTT; cdr3_aa: CASSPGGVAGNTIYF
v_call: TRBV19; d_call: -; clone_size: -; j_call: TRBJ2-6; cdr3_length: 15; cdr3_nt: TGTGCCAGCGGGTGGGGGTACTCTGGGGCCAACGTCCTGACTTTC; cdr3_aa: CASGWGYSGANVLTF
v_call: TRBV3-1/TRBV3-2; d_call: -; clone_size: -; j_call: TRBJ1-2; cdr3_length: 11; cdr3_nt: TGTGCCAGCAGCCAAGCCACTGGCTACACCTTC; cdr3_aa: CASSQATGYTF
v_call: TRBV19; d_call: -; clone_size: -; j_call: TRBJ2-5; cdr3_length: 11; cdr3_nt: TGTGCCAGTAGTATGATGGAGACCCAGTACTTC; cdr3_aa: CASSMMETQYF
v_call: TRBV11-3; d_call: -; clone_size: -; j_call: TRBJ1-1; cdr3_length: 14; cdr3_nt: TGTGCCAGCAGCAAGGACGGGCCGAACACTGAAGCTTTCTTT; cdr3_aa: CASSKDGPNTEAFF
v_call: TRBV10-3; d_call: TRBD1; clone_size: -; j_call: TRBJ1-2; cdr3_length: 15; cdr3_nt: TGTGCCATCAGTAAGACGGGACAGAGCATCTATGGCTACACCTTC; cdr3_aa: CAISKTGQSIYGYTF
v_call: TRBV19; d_call: TRBD2; clone_size: once; j_call: TRBJ2-1; cdr3_length: 16; cdr3_nt: TGTGCCAGTAAGGTCGGGGGGGAAACCTTGTACAATGAGCAGTTCTTC; cdr3_aa: CASKVGGETLYNEQFF
v_call: TRBV13; d_call: -; clone_size: -; j_call: TRBJ2-7; cdr3_length: 13; cdr3_nt: TGTGCCAGCAGCCCTGACAGACTCTACGAGCAGTACTTC; cdr3_aa: CASSPDRLYEQYF
v_call: TRBV4-3; d_call: TRBD2; clone_size: -; j_call: TRBJ2-3; cdr3_length: 17; cdr3_nt: TGCGCCAGCAGCCAAGAAGGACTAGCGGTACTCACAGATACGCAGTATTTT; cdr3_aa: CASSQEGLAVLTDTQYF
v_call: TRBV3-1/TRBV3-2; d_call: -; clone_size: -; j_call: TRBJ1-1; cdr3_length: 18; cdr3_nt: TGTGCCAGCAGCCAAGAAGCGACAGTGGGTCGGGGGTACACTGAAGCTTTCTTT; cdr3_aa: CASSQEATVGRGYTEAFF
v_call: TRBV27; d_call: TRBD2; clone_size: -; j_call: TRBJ2-7; cdr3_length: 16; cdr3_nt: TGTGCCAGCAGTTCTCTAGCGGGGATCCGATCTGGCGAGCAGTACTTC; cdr3_aa: CASSSLAGIRSGEQYF
v_call: TRBV3-1/TRBV3-2; d_call: TRBD2; clone_size: -; j_call: TRBJ2-5; cdr3_length: 16; cdr3_nt: TGTGCCAGCAGCCAAGGACGGACTAGCGTTTCTGAGACCCAGTACTTC; cdr3_aa: CASSQGRTSVSETQYF
v_call: TRBV27; d_call: -; clone_size: -; j_call: TRBJ1-4; cdr3_length: 12; cdr3_nt: TGTGTACGGGGACGGAAAAATGAAAAACTGTTTTTT; cdr3_aa: CVRGRKNEKLFF
v_call: TRBV6-6; d_call: TRBD2; clone_size: -; j_call: TRBJ2-3; cdr3_length: 11; cdr3_nt: TGCGCCACAGCGGGGACAGATACGCAGTATTTT; cdr3_aa: CATAGTDTQYF
v_call: TRBV7-3; d_call: -; clone_size: once; j_call: TRBJ1-1; cdr3_length: 15; cdr3_nt: TGTGCCAGCAGCTTACTAGGGACCAGGAACACTGAAGCTTTCTTT; cdr3_aa: CASSLLGTRNTEAFF
v_call: TRBV2; d_call: -; clone_size: -; j_call: TRBJ2-1; cdr3_length: 12; cdr3_nt: TGTGCCAGCAGAGACAGGTATCTGAGGAAGTTCTTC; cdr3_aa: CASRDRYLRKFF
v_call: TRBV2; d_call: -; clone_size: -; j_call: TRBJ1-1; cdr3_length: 14; cdr3_nt: TGTGCCAGCACGGGACCGCGGGGTATGACTGAAGCTTTCTTT; cdr3_aa: CASTGPRGMTEAFF
v_call: TRBV18; d_call: -; clone_size: -; j_call: TRBJ1-1; cdr3_length: 17; cdr3_nt: TGTGCCAGCTCACCATTACCGGCTATGACGGTGAACACTGAAGCTTTCTTT; cdr3_aa: CASSPLPAMTVNTEAFF
v_call: TRBV7-3; d_call: -; clone_size: -; j_call: TRBJ2-3; cdr3_length: 15; cdr3_nt: TGTGCCAGCAGCCCTACGATTGCCGCGGAAGGAACGCAGTATTTT; cdr3_aa: CASSPTIAAEGTQYF
v_call: TRBV3-1/TRBV3-2; d_call: TRBD1; clone_size: -; j_call: TRBJ1-5; cdr3_length: 14; cdr3_nt: TGTGCCAGCAGCCAAGCCGACAGGGTTCAGCCCCAGCATTTT; cdr3_aa: CASSQADRVQPQHF
v_call: TRBV5-1; d_call: TRBD1; clone_size: -; j_call: TRBJ2-1; cdr3_length: 16; cdr3_nt: TGCGCCAGCAGCTTAGAACCTCGGACAGGGGGAACATTGACGATCTTC; cdr3_aa: CASSLEPRTGGTLTIF
v_call: TRBV5-4; d_call: -; clone_size: -; j_call: TRBJ1-1; cdr3_length: 14; cdr3_nt: TGTGCCAGCAGCGCCAGCCTCGCGAACACTGAAGCTTTCTTT; cdr3_aa: CASSASLANTEAFF
v_call: TRBV3-1/TRBV3-2; d_call: -; clone_size: -; j_call: TRBJ1-1; cdr3_length: 14; cdr3_nt: TGTGCCAGCAGCCGCATGTCGACAGGCACTGAAGCTTTCTTT; cdr3_aa: CASSRMSTGTEAFF
v_call: TRBV18; d_call: -; clone_size: -; j_call: TRBJ2-1; cdr3_length: 14; cdr3_nt: TGTGCCAGCTCACCACCAGTCTCCTACAATGAGCAGTTCTTC; cdr3_aa: CASSPPVSYNEQFF
v_call: TRBV4-2; d_call: -; clone_size: few; j_call: TRBJ2-5; cdr3_length: 16; cdr3_nt: TGTGCCAGCAGCCAAGACAAGGCTACCGGTACGGAGACCCAGTACTTC; cdr3_aa: CASSQDKATGTETQYF
v_call: TRBV21-1; d_call: -; clone_size: -; j_call: TRBJ1-6; cdr3_length: 17; cdr3_nt: TGTGCCAGCAGCAACTTTTCCTCTGACAGGGCAAGTTCACCCCTCCACTTT; cdr3_aa: CASSNFSSDRASSPLHF
v_call: TRBV9; d_call: -; clone_size: -; j_call: TRBJ2-5; cdr3_length: 16; cdr3_nt: TGTGCCAGCAGCGGGGAGCCCAGGGGGAGGCAAGAGACCCAGTACTTC; cdr3_aa: CASSGEPRGRQETQYF
v_call: TRBV12-5; d_call: -; clone_size: -; j_call: TRBJ2-2; cdr3_length: 17; cdr3_nt: TGTGCTAGTGGGTTGTATACCAGCTTCGCGAACACCGGGGAGCTGTTTTTT; cdr3_aa: CASGLYTSFANTGELFF
v_call: TRBV30; d_call: -; clone_size: -; j_call: TRBJ2-5; cdr3_length: 13; cdr3_nt: TGTGCCTGGAGTGTACTAAGTGTTTGGACCCAGTACTTC; cdr3_aa: CAWSVLSVWTQYF
v_call: TRBV19; d_call: -; clone_size: -; j_call: TRBJ2-1; cdr3_length: 18; cdr3_nt: TGTGCCAGTAGTTCCGCGGTACAGGGAAAAGTCTCCTACAATGAGCAGTTCTTC; cdr3_aa: CASSSAVQGKVSYNEQFF
v_call: TRBV5-1; d_call: -; clone_size: -; j_call: TRBJ2-2; cdr3_length: 15; cdr3_nt: TGCGCCAGCAGCTGGGCGGACAGAGACACCGGGGAGCTGTTTTTT; cdr3_aa: CASSWADRDTGELFF
v_call: TRBV7-8; d_call: TRBD1; clone_size: -; j_call: TRBJ2-7; cdr3_length: 15; cdr3_nt: TGTGCCAGCAGCTTAGGTGGGACAGAAGCCTACGAGCAGTACTTC; cdr3_aa: CASSLGGTEAYEQYF
v_call: TRBV7-6; d_call: -; clone_size: -; j_call: TRBJ1-1; cdr3_length: 16; cdr3_nt: TGTGCCAGCAGCTCGGTGACTTCAGCCCTGAACACTGAAGCTTTCTTT; cdr3_aa: CASSSVTSALNTEAFF
v_call: TRBV30; d_call: -; clone_size: -; j_call: TRBJ2-1; cdr3_length: 15; cdr3_nt: TGTGCCTGGAGTGTTGGAGGGGGTCCCTACAATGAGCAGTTCTTC; cdr3_aa: CAWSVGGGPYNEQFF
v_call: TRBV6-4; d_call: -; clone_size: medium-sized; j_call: TRBJ2-2; cdr3_length: 13; cdr3_nt: TGTGCCAGCAGTGACACGAACACCGGGGAGCTGTTTTTT; cdr3_aa: CASSDTNTGELFF
v_call: TRBV4-1; d_call: -; clone_size: -; j_call: TRBJ2-3; cdr3_length: 17; cdr3_nt: TGCGCCAGCAGCCCGCGACTAGAGGTCGTAGGGACAGATACGCAGTATTTT; cdr3_aa: CASSPRLEVVGTDTQYF
v_call: TRBV5-6; d_call: -; clone_size: -; j_call: TRBJ2-7; cdr3_length: 12; cdr3_nt: TGTGCCAGCAGCCTGACAGACTACGAGCAGTACTTC; cdr3_aa: CASSLTDYEQYF
v_call: TRBV7-3; d_call: -; clone_size: -; j_call: TRBJ1-6; cdr3_length: 12; cdr3_nt: TGTGCCAGCAGCGAAATCGGGACACCCCTCCACTTT; cdr3_aa: CASSEIGTPLHF
v_call: TRBV5-1; d_call: -; clone_size: once; j_call: TRBJ1-5; cdr3_length: 13; cdr3_nt: TGCGCCAGCAGCTTGGGGGAGGGTCAGCCCCAGCATTTT; cdr3_aa: CASSLGEGQPQHF
v_call: TRBV4-3; d_call: -; clone_size: -; j_call: TRBJ1-1; cdr3_length: 14; cdr3_nt: TGCGCCAGCAGCCAAGTGACCCTAAGCACTGAAGCTTTCTTT; cdr3_aa: CASSQVTLSTEAFF
v_call: TRBV28; d_call: -; clone_size: -; j_call: TRBJ1-4; cdr3_length: 16; cdr3_nt: TGTGCCAGCAGTTTAGGGGACTATCCAACTAATGAAAAACTGTTTTTT; cdr3_aa: CASSLGDYPTNEKLFF
v_call: TRBV19; d_call: -; clone_size: once; j_call: TRBJ2-5; cdr3_length: 16; cdr3_nt: TGTGCCAGTAGTATAGATAGGTCGGACAGGACTAAAACCCAGTACTTC; cdr3_aa: CASSIDRSDRTKTQYF
v_call: TRBV21-1; d_call: -; clone_size: -; j_call: TRBJ2-5; cdr3_length: 18; cdr3_nt: TGTGCCAGCAGCAAGCATAGCGGGGTGGTTTTAAGACAAGAGACCCAGTACTTC; cdr3_aa: CASSKHSGVVLRQETQYF